The 21 T cell receptor beta chains reported below all come from one sample, sequenced in a study of shared clonotypes between healthy human individuals (dated by TCRdb to 2018 to 2021). Library preparation was by the immunoSEQ multiplex PCR assay. Entries here come from immuneACCESS through TCRdb and include only in-frame sequences with V and J called. Some clones fail to appear in such tables; in the studies checked, an unresolved V gene covers under half of the shortfall, and the cause of the remainder is unknown. This sample holds about 2 million clones; around 95% were observed only once. The top ten hold around 0.13% of the sample. Material: naive CD4+ T cells sorted from blood. The cell subset or site label, as the study defines it: CD45RA+ positively selected. The receptors originated from a man younger than 35 in good health.

This clone was detected only once. The chain couples TRBV11-1 to TRBJ2-5; 11 nucleotides match TRBD2. This CDR3 is built from 15 residues. V shed 4 bases and J 5 bases; nucleotides not matched to a gene: 6. Germline V lookup: CDR1 SGHAT, CDR2 FQDESV (reference sequence). CDR3 nucleotide sequence: TGTGCCAGCAGCTCAATAGCGGGGGGGTTGGAGACCCAGTACTTC. Protein product: CASSSIAGGLETQYF.

The genes are TRBV5-1 and TRBJ2-5, with 10 bases fitting TRBD2. Germline V gene data show CDR1 as SGHRS and CDR2 as YFSETQ. The CDR3 extends over 15 amino acids. After removal of 4 bases from V and 4 bases from J, the junction contained 7 bases not matched to a gene. The CDR3 loop reads CASSDSSGGGETQYF. Written as DNA, the CDR3 is TGCGCCAGCAGCGATTCTAGCGGGGGCGGAGAGACCCAGTACTTC.

This clone was seen just once. This chain connects TRBV11-2 to TRBJ2-3, with 10 bases matching TRBD2. This CDR3 is built from 17 residues. V lost 5 bases to trimming and J lost 2 bases; unmatched junction nucleotides: 10. Germline CDR1 reads SGHAT; CDR2 reads FQNNGV. In DNA form, the CDR3 reads TGTGCCAGCAGCCCACAGCGGGGGGGCCGGGACACAGATACGCAGTATTTT. This codes for CASSPQRGGRDTDTQYF.

This clone showed up just once. The same CDR3 arises from other DNA sequences in this sample as well. The genes are TRBV19 and TRBJ2-7; D might be TRBD1 or TRBD2, each matching 5 bases. CDR3 length: 13 amino acids. From germline, CDR1 is LNHDA and CDR2 SQIVND (reference sequence). Trimming stripped 3 bases from V and 3 bases from J, with 9 bases between. The chain's CDR3 is CASSIGTNYEQYF. In DNA form, the CDR3 reads TGTGCCAGTAGTATCGGGACGAACTACGAGCAGTACTTC.

The rearrangement uses TRBV7-9 and TRBJ2-1, with TRBD2 identical over 16 bases. The CDR3 covers 19 residues. Germline V gene data show CDR1 as SEHNR and CDR2 as FQNEAQ (reference sequence). Losses at the gene ends were 2 bases for V and 7 bases for J; bases not matched to a gene: 11. Here the CDR3 reads CASSLTGTSGRAWPNEQFF. The CDR3 DNA reads as TGTGCCAGCAGCTTAACCGGGACTAGCGGGAGGGCCTGGCCTAATGAGCAGTTCTTC.

The rearrangement uses TRBV30 and TRBJ1-4, with a possible D match to TRBD1 (6 bases). Germline V gene lookup returns CDR1 GTSNPN and CDR2 SVGIG (reference sequence). V shed 0 bases and J shed 0 bases, with 11 bases lying between them. The CDR3 spans 16 residues. CDR3 protein: CAWSVGGVATNEKLFF. In DNA form, the CDR3 reads TGTGCCTGGAGTGTCGGGGGCGTTGCAACTAATGAAAAACTGTTTTTT.

The rearrangement links TRBV30 to TRBJ2-5; 7 bases align to TRBD2. J gave up 2 bases and V 0 bases, and 12 bases lay outside the gene matches. This CDR3 is 17 amino acids long. CDR1 is GTSNPN, CDR2 SVGIG, per germline (reference sequence). The CDR3 here is CAWSVLLGPGGQETQYF. The CDR3 DNA is TGTGCCTGGAGTGTACTATTGGGCCCGGGGGGACAAGAGACCCAGTACTTC.

The rearrangement links TRBV7-2 to TRBJ1-3; D remains unclear. Trimming removed 5 bases at V and 0 bases at J, with 14 bases between. The CDR3 has 16 amino acids. Germline CDR1 and CDR2: SGHTA and FQGNSA. CDR3 region: CASSPSGVNSGNTIYF. As DNA, the CDR3 is TGTGCCAGCAGCCCCAGCGGGGTTAACTCTGGAAACACCATATATTTT. Combining the CDR3 with reference TRBV7-2 and TRBJ1-3 gives the whole variable domain GAGVSQSPSNKVTEKGKDVELRCDPISGHTALYWYRQSLGQGLEFLIYFQGNSAPDKSGLPSDRFSAERTGGSVSTLTIQRTQQEDSAVYLCASSPSGVNSGNTIYFGEGSWLTVV.

The CDR3 region is CASSVDSTDRQYF. The CDR3 bases are TGTGCCAGCAGCGTAGATTCGACGGACAGACAGTACTTC. The genes are TRBV9 and TRBJ2-7; maybe TRBD1 (6 bases). The CDR3 totals 13 residues. Germline loops: CDR1 SGDLS, CDR2 YYNGEE. Between the trimmed V and J ends, which lost 0 bases and 10 bases, there was a span of 14 bases.

In nucleotides, the CDR3 is TGCGCCAGCAGCTTGGGATTCGGGCTGGAAGCTTTCTTT. This gives the protein CASSLGFGLEAFF. This chain connects TRBV5-1 to TRBJ1-1; no clear D gene. There are 13 residues in the CDR3. Germline V CDR1 and CDR2: SGHRS, YFSETQ. The ends were cut back, 0 bases at V and 8 bases at J, with 11 bases in the middle.

V usage is TRBV11-2 and J usage is TRBJ2-7; TRBD1 or TRBD2 may be the D gene (6 bases each). The V and J ends lost 2 bases and 1 base respectively, with 12 bases between them. CDR1 SGHAT and CDR2 FQNNGV come from the germline V gene. The CDR3 extends over 15 amino acids. The CDR3: CASSLMGGFSYEQYF. CDR3 bases: TGTGCCAGCAGCTTAATGGGGGGCTTTTCCTACGAGCAGTACTTC.

The chain combines TRBV7-2 with TRBJ2-1; tentatively, D is TRBD1 (5 bases). The length of the CDR3 is 13 residues. With 4 bases removed from V and 5 bases from J, the gap between germline ends came to 9 bases. The V gene's germline CDR1 is SGHTA and CDR2 FQGNSA. This CDR3 is CASSYDRDNEQFF. Written as DNA, the CDR3 is TGTGCCAGCAGCTACGACAGAGACAATGAGCAGTTCTTC.

The chain joins TRBV7-8 to TRBJ2-1; no clear D. Looked up from germline, CDR1 is SGHVS and CDR2 is FQNEAQ. The CDR3 has 15 residues. V was trimmed by 0 bases and J by 8 bases, leaving 14 bases between them. The CDR3 DNA follows: TGTGCCAGCAGCTTAGCGGCTGTCGGAGTCTATGAGCAGTTCTTC. Its protein product is CASSLAAVGVYEQFF.

The CDR3 loop reads CASSYGTAYNSPLHF. The CDR3 bases are TGTGCCAGCAGTTACGGGACAGCGTATAATTCACCCCTCCACTTT. V usage is TRBV2 and J usage is TRBJ1-6; 7 nucleotides line up with TRBD1. The CDR3 has 15 residues. Germline CDR1 reads SNHLY; CDR2 reads FYNNEI. J was trimmed by 4 bases and V by 5 bases; bases with no gene match: 5.

The chain recombines TRBV5-1 with TRBJ2-3; D possibly corresponds to TRBD2 (6 bases). This CDR3 has 13 amino acids. Per the germline V gene, CDR1 is SGHRS and CDR2 is YFSETQ. Trimming removed 6 bases at V and 6 bases at J, with 14 bases between. CDR3 amino acids: CASNGGLVDTQYF. The DNA for the CDR3 is TGCGCCAGCAACGGAGGGTTGGTGGATACGCAGTATTTT.

V gene TRBV7-9 combines with J gene TRBJ2-1, with TRBD2 matching over 11 bases. CDR3 length: 16 amino acids. Trimming took 5 bases from V and 6 from J; bases not matched to a gene: 9. Germline CDR1 is SEHNR and CDR2 is FQNEAQ (reference sequence). The CDR3: CASSITSGGNGNEQFF. Written as DNA, the CDR3 is TGTGCCAGCAGCATCACTAGCGGGGGCAATGGCAATGAGCAGTTCTTC.

Concerning this clone itself: The sample contains more than one DNA sequence encoding this CDR3. The chain couples TRBV7-9 to TRBJ1-1, with D hard to call. The CDR3 extends over 13 amino acids. V was cut by 4 bases and J by 4 bases, with 10 bases left in between. The germline CDR1 and CDR2 sequences are SEHNR and FQNEAQ (reference sequence). CDR3 sequence reads: CASSSRTGTEAFF. The CDR3 DNA sequence: TGTGCCAGCAGCTCCAGGACTGGCACTGAAGCTTTCTTT.

The chain recombines TRBV28 with TRBJ1-1; D perhaps matches TRBD1 (6 bases). CDR3 length: 14 residues. Trimming removed 7 bases from V and 4 bases from J, with 16 bases in between. Germline assignment: CDR1 MDHEN and CDR2 SYDVKM. The CDR3 DNA reads TGTGCCAGCATAGAACGGGGGCGATTCACTGAAGCTTTCTTT. Its protein product is CASIERGRFTEAFF.

This chain links TRBV2 with TRBJ2-2; D is tentatively TRBD1 or TRBD2 (5 bases each). Germline CDR1 SNHLY, CDR2 FYNNEI. The CDR3 loop spans 15 amino acids. The ends were cut back, 4 bases at V and 1 base at J, with 10 bases in the middle. The CDR3, as DNA: TGTGCCAGCAGTGTTGAGGGACGGAACACCGGGGAGCTGTTTTTT. Its protein product is CASSVEGRNTGELFF.

J is TRBJ1-5 and V is TRBV5-1, with D possibly matching TRBD1 (6 bases). The germline gives CDR1 SGHRS, CDR2 YFSETQ. This CDR3 has 14 amino acids. The germline V and J ends were trimmed by 4 bases and 4 bases, with 12 bases remaining between them. The CDR3 loop is CASSPGHLNQPQHF. The CDR3 region has the DNA TGCGCCAGCAGCCCGGGACACCTTAATCAGCCCCAGCATTTT.

The chain employs TRBV9 and TRBJ2-5; tentatively, D is TRBD1 or TRBD2 (5 bases each). The CDR3 covers 15 residues. Looked up from germline, CDR1 is SGDLS and CDR2 is YYNGEE. V gave up 3 bases and J gave up 2 bases, with 14 bases separating them. CDR3 residues: CASSARPGPQETQYF. CDR3 nucleotide sequence: TGTGCCAGCAGCGCGCGACCGGGACCACAAGAGACCCAGTACTTC.